A single TCR beta chain is shown here with its context. This sample is drawn from a study of blood T cell repertoires in COVID-19. Trimming left V 0 bases short and J 3 bases short, with 10 bases between. Germline CDR1 reads SGDLS; CDR2 reads YYNGEE. The CDR3 consists of 15 residues. Participants had their cohort set by participant-reported clinical history. Study processing details: Estimation of nucleated cell counts relied on the amplification of reference gene primers. Only in-frame clones appear in the TCRdb table, and some are missing; sequencing was by immunoSEQ multiplex PCR. V and J calls and clone size are copied from that table; D and trimming were computed from the DNA. The sample lists about 200,000 clones; 85% to 90% were seen once.

Material: PBMCs or T cells enriched from blood (not recorded which). This TCR was recovered from a woman in her 30s with acute COVID-19. V usage is TRBV9 and J usage is TRBJ1-5; D perhaps matches TRBD1 (6 bases). The CDR3 DNA reads TGTGCCAGCAGCGTAGGGGACACGTACAATCAGCCCCAGCATTTT. The encoded protein is CASSVGDTYNQPQHF.